Listed below are T cell receptor beta chains from one sample, sequenced in a study of cytomegalovirus exposure and HLA in healthy donors. Clones were sequenced by immunoSEQ multiplex PCR, and TCRdb holds only the in-frame ones, with some missing. The data show 150,000 to 250,000 clones, with 70% to 85% seen just once and under 4.5% held by the top ten. Sequencing was carried out using PBMCs. Receptors originate from a woman aged 25-40 years in good health and CMV-seropositive. Each CDR3 is given with its conserved first and last residue. The order of the fields is clone size, J gene, V gene, D gene, CDR3 protein, CDR3 DNA. A D gene is named only where the DNA matches it firmly. The listing skips clone size in some rows; elsewhere it reads once, few, many or a size class.

>NA|TRBJ1-1|TRBV6-1|NA
CASSLTENTEAFF
TGTGCCAGCAGTTTGACAGAAAACACTGAAGCTTTCTTT
>NA|TRBJ2-2|TRBV6-5|TRBD1
CASSSDRGWTGELFF
TGTGCCAGCAGTTCCGACAGGGGATGGACCGGGGAGCTGTTTTTT
>NA|TRBJ1-5|TRBV25-1|NA
CASSESGRRNQPQHF
TGTGCCAGCAGTGAATCTGGACGGAGGAATCAGCCCCAGCATTTT
>NA|TRBJ1-5|TRBV12-5|TRBD1
CASGLGQGPQPQHF
TGTGCTAGTGGTTTGGGACAGGGCCCTCAGCCCCAGCATTTT
>NA|TRBJ2-1|TRBV27|TRBD1
CASSFGQGAPNEQFF
TGTGCCAGCAGTTTCGGGCAGGGGGCCCCCAATGAGCAGTTCTTC
>NA|TRBJ2-7|TRBV9|NA
CASSVEGLSYEQYF
TGTGCCAGCAGCGTAGAGGGGCTCAGCTACGAGCAGTACTTC
>NA|TRBJ2-1|TRBV6-1|TRBD1
CASREFLPGQGDNEQFF
TGTGCCAGCAGGGAATTTCTACCGGGACAGGGCGACAATGAGCAGTTCTTC
>NA|TRBJ2-1|TRBV4-2|TRBD2
CASSQELGLAGYDNEQFF
TGTGCCAGCAGCCAAGAGTTAGGACTAGCGGGCTACGACAATGAGCAGTTCTTC
>NA|TRBJ1-2|TRBV29-1|TRBD1
CSVTGDYGYTF
TGCAGCGTGACAGGGGACTATGGCTACACCTTC
>NA|TRBJ2-7|TRBV29-1|NA
CSVSDSSYEQYF
TGCAGCGTCTCTGACAGCTCCTACGAGCAGTACTTC
>NA|TRBJ2-3|TRBV29-1|NA
CSVALSFRDTQYF
TGCAGCGTTGCGTTGTCCTTTCGAGATACGCAGTATTTT
>NA|TRBJ1-5|TRBV10-2|NA
CASSESGMLRGFQPQHF
TGCGCCAGCAGTGAGTCGGGTATGTTAAGGGGCTTTCAGCCCCAGCATTTT
>NA|TRBJ1-5|TRBV28|TRBD1
CASRGTGVSNQPQHF
TGTGCCAGCAGGGGTACAGGGGTGAGCAATCAGCCCCAGCATTTT
>once|TRBJ2-7|TRBV11-2|NA
CASSLAVYEQYF
TGTGCCAGCAGCTTAGCGGTCTACGAGCAGTACTTC
>once|TRBJ2-2|TRBV29-1|NA
CSVGAVGRNTGELFF
TGCAGCGTTGGGGCCGTGGGGCGGAACACCGGGGAGCTGTTTTTT
>NA|TRBJ1-4|TRBV7-6|NA
CASSPRRSEKLFF
TGTGCCAGCAGCCCTCGTAGAAGCGAAAAACTGTTTTTT
>NA|TRBJ2-3|TRBV19|NA
CASRRVMETDTQYF
TGTGCCAGTAGGCGGGTGATGGAGACAGATACGCAGTATTTT
>NA|TRBJ2-7|TRBV5-6|TRBD2
CASSSLGLAIGEQYF
TGTGCCAGCAGCTCTCTAGGACTAGCGATCGGCGAGCAGTACTTC
>NA|TRBJ2-7|TRBV28|NA
CASSLGQNYEQYF
TGTGCCAGCAGTTTAGGGCAGAACTACGAGCAGTACTTC
>NA|TRBJ2-2|TRBV5-6|NA
CASSVIQGPGELFF
TGTGCCAGCAGCGTAATACAGGGACCCGGGGAGCTGTTTTTT
>NA|TRBJ1-2|TRBV19|NA
CASSRVENYGYTF
TGTGCCAGTAGTCGGGTGGAAAACTATGGCTACACCTTC
>NA|TRBJ2-7|TRBV11-2|TRBD2
CASSVGTGGSYEQYF
TGTGCCAGCAGCGTTGGGACGGGAGGCTCCTACGAGCAGTACTTC
>NA|TRBJ2-2|TRBV7-9|TRBD1
CASSPGQLNTGELFF
TGTGCCAGCAGCCCGGGACAGCTGAACACCGGGGAGCTGTTTTTT
>NA|TRBJ2-3|TRBV7-2|NA
CASSSHPLTGEPDTQYF
TGTGCCAGCAGCTCCCATCCTTTGACGGGGGAACCAGATACGCAGTATTTT
>NA|TRBJ2-2|TRBV2|TRBD2
CASSLAGGGTGELFF
TGTGCCAGCAGTTTAGCGGGAGGGGGGACCGGGGAGCTGTTTTTT
>few|TRBJ1-2|TRBV7-6|NA
CASSPQGMDYGYTF
TGTGCCAGCAGCCCACAGGGAATGGACTATGGCTACACCTTC
>NA|TRBJ1-1|TRBV7-2|NA
CASRPPGGTEAFF
TGTGCCAGCAGGCCCCCGGGAGGCACTGAAGCTTTCTTT
>NA|TRBJ1-2|TRBV5-1|TRBD1
CASSRRWTGNGYTF
TGCGCCAGCAGCCGTAGGTGGACAGGGAATGGCTACACCTTC
>NA|TRBJ1-2|TRBV6-1|NA
CASSEMAGSNGYTF
TGTGCCAGCAGTGAAATGGCAGGGTCTAATGGCTACACCTTC
>NA|TRBJ1-1|TRBV9|TRBD1
CASSERDRVRAEAFF
TGTGCCAGCAGCGAGAGGGACAGGGTAAGGGCTGAAGCTTTCTTT
>NA|TRBJ1-2|TRBV29-1|TRBD1
CSVSLTGERSGYTF
TGCAGCGTAAGCCTCACAGGGGAAAGATCTGGCTACACCTTC
>NA|TRBJ2-5|TRBV5-4|NA
CASSLAPGEETQYF
TGTGCCAGCAGCTTGGCCCCAGGCGAGGAGACCCAGTACTTC
>NA|TRBJ2-3|TRBV4-1|NA
CASSVSSGVTDTQYF
TGCGCCAGCAGTGTGTCAAGCGGCGTCACAGATACGCAGTATTTT
>NA|TRBJ1-1|TRBV2|NA
CASNLGVDTEAFF
TGTGCCAGCAATCTGGGAGTCGACACTGAAGCTTTCTTT
>NA|TRBJ2-5|TRBV2|TRBD1
CASTRQGETQYF
TGTGCCAGCACTCGACAGGGAGAGACCCAGTACTTC
>few|TRBJ2-2|TRBV2|TRBD1
CASRLTGPNTGELFF
TGTGCCAGCAGGCTGACAGGGCCGAACACCGGGGAGCTGTTTTTT
>NA|TRBJ2-7|TRBV7-6|NA
CASSSTTSYEQYF
TGTGCCAGCAGCTCCACGACTAGTTACGAGCAGTACTTC
>NA|TRBJ2-5|TRBV27|NA
CASSLFGGAETQYF
TGTGCCAGCAGTTTATTTGGTGGGGCGGAGACCCAGTACTTC
>NA|TRBJ2-1|TRBV4-1|NA
CASSQVEGEKQFF
TGCGCCAGCAGCCAAGTCGAGGGAGAGAAGCAGTTCTTC
>NA|TRBJ1-1|TRBV7-2|NA
CASSLVREAFF
TGTGCCAGCAGCTTAGTCAGGGAAGCTTTCTTT
>NA|TRBJ2-1|TRBV30|NA
CAWSRLNEQFF
TGTGCCTGGAGTAGACTAAATGAGCAGTTCTTC
>NA|TRBJ2-1|TRBV4-3|NA
CASSQDLSSTYNEQFF
TGCGCCAGCAGCCAAGATTTGAGTAGCACCTACAATGAGCAGTTCTTC
>NA|TRBJ2-7|TRBV6-6|TRBD2
CASQTGTRLEQYF
TGTGCCAGCCAAACCGGGACTAGACTCGAGCAGTACTTC
>NA|TRBJ2-7|TRBV27|NA
CASSLSLEDYEQYF
TGTGCCAGCAGTCTAAGTCTAGAAGATTACGAGCAGTACTTC